This T cell receptor beta chain emerged from a study of shared clonotypes between healthy human individuals. A few counts support this clone. Germline V gene lookup returns CDR1 MNHNY and CDR2 SVGAGI (reference sequence). V lost 5 bases to trimming and J lost 4 bases; unmatched junction nucleotides: 4. This CDR3 has 15 residues. When replicate PCRs were run on unsorted PBMC, they used around 0.3 ug DNA, around 30,000 T cell genomes. Scientists sequenced DNA from unsorted PBMC on ten immunoSEQ deep assay plates. Sequencing used immunoSEQ multiplex PCR; TCRdb keeps in-frame clones, though not all of them. Among roughly 510,000 clones listed, about 79% were seen once.

The rearrangement uses TRBV6-6 and TRBJ2-2; 10 bases align to TRBD2. This clonotype originated in a woman in her thirties or forties in good health. Some clones in this sample may be carry-over from other donors' samples. What was sequenced was PBMCs. As DNA, the CDR3 is TGTGCCAGCAGTCCAGCGGGAGGGTCCACCGGGGAGCTGTTTTTT. Translating it yields CASSPAGGSTGELFF.